The 23 T cell receptor beta chains listed next were all sequenced from one sample in a study of tumor-infiltrating lymphocytes in localized non-small cell lung cancer. Data came from immunoSEQ multiplex PCR; TCRdb stores just in-frame clones and leaves some out. The sample includes about 16,000 clones, roughly 43% of them seen just once. The sample comprised lung tumor tissue. The source is a human donor with non-small cell lung cancer.

V gene TRBV6-7 combines with J gene TRBJ2-7, with 7 bases matching TRBD1. TRBV6-7 is assigned to the ORF class and has an uncertain function. Germline trimming cut 5 bases from V and 4 bases from J; bases unmatched to any gene: 11. CDR3 size: 15 residues. The CDR3 nucleotides read TGTGCCAGCAGTGAAGTAGGGGGCGGGCCGTACGAGCAGTACTTC. Residues: CASSEVGGGPYEQYF.

The chain joins TRBV30 to TRBJ2-1; no firm D call. The V gene lost 3 bases and the J gene lost 8 bases, with 14 bases spanning the gap. This CDR3 contains 13 residues. Germline V gene lookup returns CDR1 GTSNPN and CDR2 SVGIG (reference sequence). CDR3 nucleotide sequence: TGTGCCTGGAGCTCCGGCGTGGGCGATGAGCAGTTCTTC. Its protein is CAWSSGVGDEQFF.

The chain uses TRBV30 and TRBJ1-2; D gene uncertain. The germline V gene encodes CDR1 GTSNPN and CDR2 SVGIG (reference sequence). The germline V and J ends were trimmed by 0 bases and 1 base, with 12 bases remaining between them. The CDR3 is 15 amino acids. The CDR3 sequence: CAWSVGGGINYGYTF. CDR3 nucleotide sequence: TGTGCCTGGAGTGTAGGCGGCGGAATTAACTATGGCTACACCTTC.

In this sample, this clone turned up a few times. This chain links TRBV5-1 with TRBJ2-3; D is possibly TRBD1 (6 bases). V was trimmed by 10 bases and J by 4 bases, leaving 16 bases between them. The V gene's germline CDR1 is SGHRS and CDR2 YFSETQ. This CDR3 comprises 13 residues. The CDR3 region has the DNA TGCGCCTCCCAGAAGGGGGATGCAGATACGCAGTATTTT. Protein: CASQKGDADTQYF.

The chain couples TRBV28 to TRBJ2-7; possibly TRBD1 for D (6 bases). CDR3 size: 13 residues. Per germline, CDR1 MDHEN and CDR2 SYDVKM. The V gene lost 7 bases and the J gene lost 4 bases, with 14 bases spanning the gap. CDR3 amino acids: CASIGDTLYEQYF. The DNA of the CDR3 is TGTGCCAGCATCGGGGACACATTATACGAGCAGTACTTC. Based on the CDR3 plus reference TRBV28 and TRBJ2-7, the full variable domain is DVKVTQSSRYLVKRTGEKVFLECVQDMDHENMFWYRQDPGLGLRLIYFSYDVKMKEKGDIPEGYSVSREKKERFSLILESASTNQTSMYLCASIGDTLYEQYFGPGTRLTVT.

The table lists this clone with a few counts. This rearrangement joins TRBV7-8 to TRBJ2-3; D might be TRBD2 (5 bases). CDR1 is SGHVS and CDR2 is FQNEAQ in the germline V gene. CDR3 length: 16 residues. V gave up 1 base and J gave up 1 base, with 12 bases separating them. In nucleotides, the CDR3 is TGTGCCAGCAGCTTAGATTCGGGGTCCGGCACAGATACGCAGTATTTT. The encoded protein is CASSLDSGSGTDTQYF.

This clone was detected once. The chain couples TRBV6-1 to TRBJ1-2; D call uncertain. CDR1 and CDR2 (germline): MNHNS, SASEGT. The CDR3 is 10 residues long. In DNA, the CDR3 is TGTGGGGTGGGGATCTATGGCTACACCTTC. Translating gives CGVGIYGYTF.

V gene TRBV14 combines with J gene TRBJ2-2; D may be TRBD2 (6 bases). The V gene lost 1 base and the J gene lost 5 bases, with 17 bases spanning the gap. The germline V gene has CDR1 SGHDN and CDR2 FVKESK. This CDR3 region has 17 residues. CDR3 DNA: TGTGCCAGCAGCCAAGCCCTCTGGGGGGTCCGGACCGGGGAGCTGTTTTTT. It specifies CASSQALWGVRTGELFF.

The chain links TRBV7-8 to TRBJ2-5, with TRBD2 matching over 10 bases. This CDR3 has 15 residues. CDR1 is SGHVS and CDR2 is FQNEAQ in the germline V gene. Losses at the gene ends were 1 base for V and 7 bases for J; bases not matched to a gene: 6. The CDR3 nucleotides are TGTGCCAGCAGCTTAGGGGTAGCGGGGGGAGGGACCCAGTACTTC. This sequence encodes CASSLGVAGGGTQYF.

This clone was picked up a small number of times. The V gene is TRBV2, the J gene TRBJ1-5; the D is unclear. Trimming left V 4 bases short and J 4 bases short, with 11 bases between. The CDR3 loop spans 14 amino acids. In germline, CDR1 is SNHLY, CDR2 FYNNEI. In nucleotides, the CDR3 is TGTGCCAGCAGTGTACGGGTGGGGAATCAGCCCCAGCATTTT. Protein: CASSVRVGNQPQHF.

The chain couples TRBV7-9 to TRBJ1-6; the D gene is possibly TRBD1 (5 bases). The V gene lost 1 base and the J gene lost 9 bases, with 13 bases spanning the gap. The germline CDR1 and CDR2 sequences are SEHNR and FQNEAQ (reference sequence). This CDR3 region has 15 residues. The CDR3 coding sequence is TGTGCCAGCAGCTTAGGAGGGGCAGAAGTTTCACCCCTCCACTTT. Its translation is CASSLGGAEVSPLHF.

The V gene is TRBV7-9, the J gene TRBJ2-7, with D possibly called TRBD1 or TRBD2 (5 bases each). Looked up from germline, CDR1 is SEHNR and CDR2 is FQNEAQ (reference sequence). This CDR3 region has 13 residues. The V end lost 11 bases, the J end lost 4 bases, and 18 bases lay between the germline ends. The CDR3 spells CASRDGLEYEQYF. The CDR3 bases are TGTGCCTCCCGGGACGGACTTGAATACGAGCAGTACTTC. Based on the CDR3 plus reference TRBV7-9 and TRBJ2-7, the full variable domain is DTGVSQNPRHKITKRGQNVTFRCDPISEHNRLYWYRQTLGQGPEFLTYFQNEAQLEKSRLLSDRFSAERPKGSFSTLEIQRTEQGDSAMYLCASRDGLEYEQYFGPGTRLTVT.

The chain combines TRBV19 with TRBJ2-5; possibly TRBD1 or TRBD2 for D (6 bases each). This CDR3 contains 18 residues. Germline CDR1 is LNHDA and CDR2 is SQIVND (reference sequence). V lost 5 bases to trimming and J lost 0 bases, with 22 bases between them. The CDR3 DNA is TGTGCCAGTAGTCCCCCCGGGGGTGGCAGGGGTTACCAAGAGACCCAGTACTTC. Translating gives CASSPPGGGRGYQETQYF.

This clone is categorized as medium-sized (0.01 to 0.1%). The chain is built from TRBV2 and TRBJ2-5; D remains unclear. CDR3 length equals 13 residues. The germline V and J ends were trimmed by 4 bases and 5 bases, with 11 bases remaining between them. Germline values: CDR1 SNHLY, CDR2 FYNNEI. The DNA of the CDR3 is TGTGCCAGCAGTGTCCGAGATGTGGAGACCCAGTACTTC. Translated: CASSVRDVETQYF.

The J gene is TRBJ1-6, the V gene TRBV9, with TRBD1 matching 7 bases. Germline V gene lookup returns CDR1 SGDLS and CDR2 YYNGEE. Germline trimming cut 4 bases from V and 2 bases from J; bases unmatched to any gene: 6. The CDR3 has 16 residues. Written as DNA, the CDR3 is TGTGCCAGCAGCCGGGACAGTAGCCCCTATAATTCACCCCTCCACTTT. This codes for CASSRDSSPYNSPLHF.

This clone was detected a few times. This chain connects TRBV30 to TRBJ1-5; possibly TRBD1 for D (5 bases). Per germline, CDR1 GTSNPN and CDR2 SVGIG (reference sequence). The V and J ends lost 2 bases and 3 bases respectively, with 14 bases between them. This CDR3 is built from 15 residues. Here the CDR3 reads CAWSRPDRDNQPQHF. In DNA, the CDR3 is TGTGCCTGGAGTAGGCCCGACAGAGACAATCAGCCCCAGCATTTT.

This chain joins TRBV4-1 and TRBJ2-3; D may correspond to TRBD1 or TRBD2 (5 bases each). The length of the CDR3 is 13 residues. Trimming cost V 3 bases and J 2 bases, with 6 bases left between them. The germline V gene has CDR1 MGHRA and CDR2 YSYEKL. The CDR3 here is CASSQGVTDTQYF. For the CDR3, the DNA is TGCGCCAGCAGCCAGGGGGTCACAGATACGCAGTATTTT.

The rearrangement links TRBV27 to TRBJ1-1; 8 bases are shared with TRBD1. CDR3 length: 15 residues. The germline gives CDR1 MNHEY, CDR2 SMNVEV (reference sequence). Trimming at V came to 8 bases and at J to 5 bases, leaving 13 bases not matched to a gene. CDR3 sequence: CASGTSGGWGTEAFF. The CDR3 bases are TGTGCCAGCGGGACGTCAGGGGGCTGGGGGACTGAAGCTTTCTTT.

DNA for the CDR3: TGCGCCAGCAGCCGGGACTTGGAGGATGAAAAACTGTTTTTT. It encodes CASSRDLEDEKLFF. V is TRBV5-1 and J is TRBJ1-4; D might be TRBD1 (5 bases). CDR1 and CDR2 from the germline V gene are SGHRS and YFSETQ. Between the trimmed V and J ends, which lost 4 bases and 6 bases, there was a span of 13 bases. The CDR3 is made up of 14 amino acids.

The table lists this clone with a few counts. With only one base between it and a far larger clone, this is likely a read error. The same CDR3 arises from other DNA sequences in this sample as well. The V call is TRBV5-1, the J call TRBJ1-2; D not resolved. CDR3 length: 14 residues. Looked up from germline, CDR1 is SGHRS and CDR2 is YFSETQ. The V end lost 4 bases, the J end lost 1 base, and 11 bases lay between the germline ends. Here the CDR3 reads CASSTTGNNYGYTF. DNA for the CDR3: TGCGCCAGCAGCACCACCGGGAATAACTATGGCTACACCTTC.

V usage is TRBV7-9 and J usage is TRBJ2-7; a possible D gene is TRBD1 (7 bases). V lost 3 bases and J 5 bases, leaving 17 bases between the germline ends. Germline lookup yields CDR1 SEHNR and CDR2 FQNEAQ (reference sequence). This CDR3 spans 15 amino acids. The CDR3 spells CASSFGQGGMNEQYF. In DNA form, the CDR3 reads TGTGCCAGCAGCTTTGGGCAGGGGGGAATGAACGAGCAGTACTTC.

The genes are TRBV27 and TRBJ1-2; TRBD1 aligns across 9 bases. This CDR3 region has 15 residues. The ends lost 5 bases at V and 8 bases at J; junction bases unmatched: 12. The germline V gene encodes CDR1 MNHEY and CDR2 SMNVEV (reference sequence). In DNA form, the CDR3 reads TGTGCCAGCAGTGGGGGACAGGGAACGACTTGGGGCTACACCTTC. The encoded protein is CASSGGQGTTWGYTF.

This clone was seen many times. CDR3 nucleotides: TGTGCCAGTAGTACAGGCAGGAGGGGCCGCGGGGATGGCTACACCTTC. As protein: CASSTGRRGRGDGYTF. The V call is TRBV19, the J call TRBJ1-2, with a possible D match to TRBD1 (5 bases). Looked up from germline, CDR1 is LNHDA and CDR2 is SQIVND (reference sequence). The CDR3 totals 16 residues. Between the trimmed V and J ends, which lost 4 bases and 6 bases, there was a span of 21 bases.